The clone carrying this TCR beta chain was seen at least ten times. What it binds is unknown. The CDR3 is 14 residues long. Trimming took off 1 base at V and 7 bases at J, with 11 bases between the two ends. Looked up from germline, CDR1 is SGHVS and CDR2 is FNYEAQ. This specimen belongs to a study of early T cells in non-severe SARS-CoV-2 infection. Points from the study as a whole: Anti-spike CD8 responses were favored in VDJdb matching, and private and CD4 specificities were missed.

Unique molecular identifiers were attached to individual cDNA molecules. MiXCR, run by TCRdb on the 5' RACE reads, gives a single entry per CDR3 protein. The sample shows roughly 40,000 distinct CDR3 sequences, more than 5.5% of them seen only once. This TCR was recovered from an adult who was a healthcare worker with PCR-confirmed SARS-CoV-2 infection or an uninfected control (not recorded which). This chain connects TRBV7-6 to TRBJ2-4, with D possibly being TRBD1 or TRBD2 (5 bases each). The specimen sequenced was whole blood. The DNA of the CDR3 is TGTGCCAGCAGCTTAGAGGGACCGGCGAACATTCAGTACTTC. It translates to CASSLEGPANIQYF.